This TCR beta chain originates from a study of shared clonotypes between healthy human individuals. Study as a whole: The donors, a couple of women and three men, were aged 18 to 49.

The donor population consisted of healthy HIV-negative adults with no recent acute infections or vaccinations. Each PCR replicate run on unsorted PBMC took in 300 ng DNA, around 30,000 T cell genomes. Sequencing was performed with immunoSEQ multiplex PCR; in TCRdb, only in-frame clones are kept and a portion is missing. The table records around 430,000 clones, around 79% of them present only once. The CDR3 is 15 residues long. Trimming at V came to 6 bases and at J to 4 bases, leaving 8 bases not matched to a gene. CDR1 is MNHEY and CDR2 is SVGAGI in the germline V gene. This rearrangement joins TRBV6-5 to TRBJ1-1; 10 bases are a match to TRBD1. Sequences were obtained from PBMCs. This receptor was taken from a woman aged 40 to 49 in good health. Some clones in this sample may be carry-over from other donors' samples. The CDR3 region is CASRPLTGGLTEAFF. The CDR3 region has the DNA TGTGCCAGCAGACCCCTGACAGGGGGCCTCACTGAAGCTTTCTTT.